The 21 T cell receptor beta chains in this list originate from one sample, sequenced in a study of OX40 agonist ivuxolimab in advanced cancers. Using immunoSEQ multiplex PCR, the repertoire was profiled, and TCRdb retains in-frame clones only, with some absent. The sample lists about 65,000 clones, about nine tenths occurring once. Sample: CD4+ or CD8+ T cells sorted from blood, taken in a trial of the OX40 agonist ivuxolimab. The receptors stem from an adult with an advanced solid tumor such as melanoma, head and neck, liver or kidney cancer.

The V and J genes are TRBV29-1 and TRBJ2-2, with 9 nucleotides matching TRBD1. Germline V lookup: CDR1 SQVTM, CDR2 ANQGSEA. Germline trimming cut 4 bases from V and 1 base from J; bases unmatched to any gene: 1. CDR3 length: 14 residues. The CDR3 DNA is TGCAGCGTTGTGGGACAGGGGAACACCGGGGAGCTGTTTTTT. This gives the protein CSVVGQGNTGELFF.

There are a few counts of this clone. The V gene is TRBV7-2, the J gene TRBJ2-7; tentatively, D is TRBD2 (5 bases). The CDR3 is 15 residues long. The V and J ends lost 2 bases and 2 bases respectively, with 13 bases between them. Germline V lookup: CDR1 SGHTA, CDR2 FQGNSA. CDR3 coding DNA: TGTGCCAGCAGCTTACAGGTCGGGGAGACCTACGAGCAGTACTTC. Protein sequence: CASSLQVGETYEQYF.

The CDR3 DNA follows: TGTGCCAGAAGCTCCTTAACAGGGTTAGCCAAAAACATTCAGTACTTC. It encodes CARSSLTGLAKNIQYF. This chain joins TRBV5-3 and TRBJ2-4; perhaps TRBD1 as D (6 bases). TRBV5-3 is filed as an ORF, its function uncertain. V shed 3 bases and J shed 0 bases, with 13 bases lying between them. The CDR3 loop spans 16 amino acids.

The chain uses TRBV19 and TRBJ1-2; D is undetermined. The ends were cut back, 4 bases at V and 2 bases at J, with 17 bases in the middle. The CDR3 runs 16 residues. The germline V gene encodes CDR1 LNHDA and CDR2 SQIVND (reference sequence). CDR3 residues: CASSTSYPGINYGYTF. For the CDR3, the DNA is TGTGCCAGTAGTACTTCCTACCCAGGAATCAACTATGGCTACACCTTC.

The chain is built from TRBV5-4 and TRBJ2-1, with 7 bases identical to TRBD1. V lost 4 bases and J lost 2; bases outside the gene matches: 6. The CDR3 runs to 15 residues. The V gene's germline CDR1 is SGHNT and CDR2 YYREEE (reference sequence). The CDR3 DNA follows: TGTGCCAGCAGCCGAGACAGGGCTCCCTACAATGAGCAGTTCTTC. Translation gives CASSRDRAPYNEQFF.

The chain employs TRBV27 and TRBJ2-1; 9 bases map to TRBD1. Germline CDR1 reads MNHEY; CDR2 reads SMNVEV (reference sequence). The CDR3 is made up of 15 amino acids. CDR3 loop: CASFVRDRAENEQFF. The CDR3 DNA sequence: TGTGCTTCGTTCGTCCGGGACAGGGCTGAAAATGAGCAGTTCTTC.

This chain links TRBV14 with TRBJ2-5, with a tentative D call TRBD2 (7 bases). Trimming removed 4 bases at V and 2 bases at J, with 17 bases between. The CDR3 length is 16 residues. Germline V gene data show CDR1 as SGHDN and CDR2 as FVKESK. The CDR3 loop reads CASSPIGGGQQETQYF. Written as DNA, the CDR3 is TGTGCCAGCAGCCCGATAGGCGGGGGCCAGCAAGAGACCCAGTACTTC.

The chain joins TRBV5-1 to TRBJ2-3; TRBD2 aligns across 8 bases. The CDR3 is 19 amino acids. The trim removed 4 bases at V and 0 bases at J, leaving 16 bases unmatched. CDR1 and CDR2 (germline): SGHRS, YFSETQ. Here the CDR3 reads CASSPGGGGPKTSTDTQYF. CDR3 DNA sequence: TGCGCCAGCAGCCCGGGAGGCGGGGGGCCAAAAACTAGCACAGATACGCAGTATTTT.

The chain couples TRBV5-6 to TRBJ2-7; D may be TRBD1 (5 bases). Germline assignment: CDR1 SGHDT and CDR2 YYEEEE. There are 11 residues in the CDR3. V dropped 5 bases and J dropped 2 bases, with 5 bases sitting between them. The CDR3 here is CASRGPYEQYF. CDR3 bases: TGTGCCAGCAGGGGGCCCTACGAGCAGTACTTC. Combining the CDR3 with reference TRBV5-6 and TRBJ2-7 gives the whole variable domain DAGVTQSPTHLIKTRGQQVTLRCSPKSGHDTVSWYQQALGQGPQFIFQYYEEEERQRGNFPDRFSGHQFPNYSSELNVNALLLGDSALYLCASRGPYEQYFGPGTRLTVT.

The V gene is TRBV6-5, the J gene TRBJ1-1; D uncertain. Per the germline V gene, CDR1 is MNHEY and CDR2 is SVGAGI. This CDR3 has 13 residues. V lost 5 bases and J lost 1, with 8 bases in between. CDR3 DNA sequence: TGTGCCAGCAGTAAAAACAGGAACACTGAAGCTTTCTTT. Protein product: CASSKNRNTEAFF.

The rearrangement uses TRBV30 and TRBJ2-7; a possible D gene is TRBD2 (6 bases). Germline CDR1 reads GTSNPN; CDR2 reads SVGIG (reference sequence). Deletions cut 0 bases from V and 6 bases from J, with 15 bases between. CDR3 length: 14 amino acids. For the CDR3, the DNA is TGTGCCTGGAGTGTACGTTCCAGGGAGGCCGAGCAGTACTTC. This gives the protein CAWSVRSREAEQYF. Supplemented by reference TRBV30 and TRBJ2-7, the full variable domain reads SQTIHQWPATLVQPVGSPLSLECTVEGTSNPNLYWYRQAAGRGLQLLFYSVGIGQISSEVPQNLSASRPQDRQFILSSKKLLLSDSGFYLCAWSVRSREAEQYFGPGTRLTVT.

This chain connects TRBV18 to TRBJ2-2, with D possibly called TRBD1 or TRBD2 (5 bases each). The CDR3 covers 15 residues. Germline V gives CDR1 KGHSH, CDR2 LQKENI. The V end lost 8 bases, the J end lost 6 bases, and 19 bases lay between the germline ends. The CDR3 loop is CASGAGTQSAGELFF. The CDR3 DNA reads TGTGCCAGCGGCGCCGGGACGCAATCGGCCGGGGAGCTGTTTTTT.

V gene TRBV19 combines with J gene TRBJ2-1; D gene ambiguous. The germline V and J ends were trimmed by 7 bases and 8 bases, with 9 bases remaining between them. This CDR3 contains 11 residues. Germline-derived CDR1 and CDR2 are LNHDA and SQIVND (reference sequence). CDR3 coding DNA: TGTGCCAGTACTGAGGAACATGAGCAGTTCTTC. This translates into CASTEEHEQFF.

The chain links TRBV19 to TRBJ1-1; TRBD1 matches at 7 bases. Looked up from germline, CDR1 is LNHDA and CDR2 is SQIVND (reference sequence). The CDR3 spans 16 residues. J was trimmed by 0 bases and V by 6 bases; bases with no gene match: 10. The CDR3 reads CASRRSTGQLNTEAFF. The DNA for the CDR3 is TGTGCCAGTAGGAGATCCACGGGACAGTTGAACACTGAAGCTTTCTTT.

The chain uses TRBV6-1 and TRBJ1-6; D is ambiguous. Looked up from germline, CDR1 is MNHNS and CDR2 is SASEGT. V lost 8 bases and J 7 bases, leaving 6 bases between the germline ends. The CDR3 has 11 amino acids. The CDR3, as DNA: TGTGCCAGCGGAGTAAATTCACCCCTCCACTTT. Its protein is CASGVNSPLHF.

The chain uses TRBV5-5 and TRBJ1-6; no definite D call. Between the trimmed V and J ends, which lost 4 bases and 7 bases, there was a span of 18 bases. CDR1 is SGHKS and CDR2 is YYEKEE in the germline V gene (reference sequence). The CDR3 has 16 residues. The CDR3 nucleotides read TGTGCCAGCAGCAAATATCCCCTAAGCCCCAATTCACCCCTCCACTTT. This gives the protein CASSKYPLSPNSPLHF.

This chain links TRBV19 with TRBJ1-4; weak D call: TRBD1 (6 bases). Between the trimmed V and J ends, which lost 6 bases and 3 bases, there was a span of 14 bases. The germline gives CDR1 LNHDA, CDR2 SQIVND (reference sequence). CDR3 length: 15 residues. The CDR3 region has the DNA TGTGCCAGTAGGCCCGGCGGGACACCTAATGAAAAACTGTTTTTT. Amino acids: CASRPGGTPNEKLFF.

The table lists this clone with a few counts. The chain employs TRBV7-8 and TRBJ2-7, with 7 nucleotides matching TRBD2. Trimming took 7 bases from V and 0 from J; bases not matched to a gene: 9. CDR1 and CDR2 (germline): SGHVS, FQNEAQ. The CDR3 spans 15 residues. The CDR3 sequence: CASNALALSSYEQYF. The DNA for the CDR3 is TGTGCCAGCAACGCACTAGCGCTTAGCTCCTACGAGCAGTACTTC. The full variable domain, completed using reference TRBV7-8 and TRBJ2-7, is GAGVSQSPRYKVAKRGQDVALRCDPISGHVSLFWYQQALGQGPEFLTYFQNEAQLDKSGLPSDRFFAERPEGSVSTLKIQRTQQEDSAVYLCASNALALSSYEQYFGPGTRLTVT.

The rearrangement joins TRBV10-3 to TRBJ1-1; 8 positions match TRBD1. The trim removed 6 bases at V and 0 bases at J, leaving 0 bases unmatched. The V gene's germline CDR1 is ENHRY and CDR2 SYGVKD. This CDR3 spans 13 amino acids. The CDR3 DNA reads TGTGCCATCAGGGACAGGGTGAACACTGAAGCTTTCTTT. Encoded protein: CAIRDRVNTEAFF.

The chain joins TRBV5-1 to TRBJ2-7, with 8 nucleotides matching TRBD1. Germline assignment: CDR1 SGHRS and CDR2 YFSETQ. This CDR3 has 14 amino acids. Trimming at V came to 4 bases and at J to 0 bases, leaving 3 bases not matched to a gene. CDR3 region: CASSRDRTSYEQYF. Here the CDR3 DNA reads TGCGCCAGCAGCCGGGACAGGACCTCCTACGAGCAGTACTTC.

V is TRBV5-1 and J is TRBJ1-1; 9 nucleotides line up with TRBD1. This CDR3 region has 14 residues. CDR1 is SGHRS, CDR2 YFSETQ, per germline. After removal of 4 bases from V and 8 bases from J, the junction contained 9 bases not matched to a gene. CDR3 in DNA: TGCGCCAGCAGCAACGGGGGGACAGGGAGAGAAGCTTTCTTT. This encodes CASSNGGTGREAFF.